This record concerns one T cell receptor (beta chain) sequence. This specimen belongs to a study of blood T cell repertoires in COVID-19. Libraries were prepared by immunoSEQ multiplex PCR; TCRdb keeps only in-frame clonotypes and omits some of them. In the table there are a few hundred thousand clones, around 87% of which are singletons. The germline V and J ends were trimmed by 6 bases and 0 bases, with 11 bases remaining between them. Per the germline V gene, CDR1 is MNHEY and CDR2 is SVGEGT. CDR3 length equals 14 residues. This sequence originates from a woman in her 50s who had recovered from COVID-19. The chain recombines TRBV6-2 or TRBV6-3 with TRBJ1-1, with D possibly matching TRBD1 (6 bases). The sequencing sample was made of peripheral blood. CDR3 in DNA: TGTGCCAGCAGCCGTACAGGGCTGAACACTGAAGCTTTCTTT. Translated: CASSRTGLNTEAFF.